This is a list of T cell receptor beta chains from one sample in a study of T cells in localized non-small cell lung cancer. Sequencing was performed with immunoSEQ multiplex PCR; in TCRdb, only in-frame clones are kept and a portion is missing. This table has 38,000 or so clones, 75% to 90% appearing once. The sequenced sample was peripheral blood mononuclear cells, obtained before any cancer treatment. All receptors come from a male donor aged 60 or older with stage II lung adenocarcinoma. CDR3s include the opening cysteine and the closing phenylalanine or tryptophan. The order of the fields is clone size, V gene, D gene, J gene, CDR3 protein, CDR3 DNA. The D gene is left open where the match is weak. Rows may omit the clone size; those that give it use once, few, many or a size class.

>-|TRBV27|-|TRBJ2-7
CASSHRDGGYEQYF
TGTGCCAGCAGTCACCGGGACGGAGGATACGAGCAGTACTTC
>-|TRBV7-2|-|TRBJ2-7
CASSYDRSYEQYF
TGTGCCAGCAGCTATGATCGCTCCTACGAGCAGTACTTC
>few|TRBV10-3|TRBD1|TRBJ2-7
CAISEGQGAREQYF
TGTGCCATCAGTGAGGGGCAGGGGGCACGGGAGCAGTACTTC
>once|TRBV5-6|-|TRBJ1-1
CASSLPQGPTEAFF
TGTGCCAGCAGCTTACCACAAGGGCCCACTGAAGCTTTCTTT
>-|TRBV5-1|-|TRBJ2-7
CASSLASRSYEQYF
TGCGCCAGCAGCTTGGCCTCCAGATCCTACGAGCAGTACTTC
>-|TRBV14|-|TRBJ2-1
CASSQDPGRPQFF
TGTGCCAGCAGCCAAGATCCTGGGAGGCCGCAGTTCTTC
>-|TRBV4-1|TRBD1|TRBJ2-1
CASSPGSGQSIYNEQFF
TGCGCCAGCAGCCCCGGGTCGGGACAGTCCATCTACAATGAGCAGTTCTTC
>-|TRBV9|TRBD1|TRBJ2-7
CASSEQTGEQYF
TGTGCCAGCAGCGAGCAGACAGGGGAGCAGTACTTC
>-|TRBV11-2|TRBD1|TRBJ2-7
CASSLQEDRAKGQYF
TGTGCCAGCAGCCTCCAAGAGGACAGGGCGAAGGGGCAGTACTTC
>-|TRBV9|TRBD1|TRBJ2-3
CASSVGGTGTDTQYF
TGTGCCAGCAGCGTAGGGGGGACAGGAACCGATACGCAGTATTTT
>-|TRBV5-1|-|TRBJ2-2
CASRTVYNTGELFF
TGCGCCAGCAGGACAGTCTATAACACCGGGGAGCTGTTTTTT
>-|TRBV7-9|TRBD2|TRBJ2-1
CASSFRGSSYNEQFF
TGTGCCAGCAGCTTCCGCGGGAGCTCCTACAATGAGCAGTTCTTC
>-|TRBV2|-|TRBJ1-1
CASSAQPNTEAFF
TGTGCCAGCAGCGCCCAGCCGAACACTGAAGCTTTCTTT
>-|TRBV5-5|TRBD1|TRBJ2-4
CASSERTGGAKNIQYF
TGTGCCAGCAGCGAACGGACAGGTGGGGCCAAAAACATTCAGTACTTC
>-|TRBV18|TRBD1|TRBJ2-7
CASTPGTGGYEQYF
TGTGCCAGCACTCCCGGGACAGGGGGCTACGAGCAGTACTTC
>-|TRBV19|-|TRBJ2-6
CASISGSSSGANVLTF
TGTGCCAGTATCTCAGGTTCGAGCTCTGGGGCCAACGTCCTGACTTTC
>-|TRBV4-2|-|TRBJ2-7
CASSQDRDGSYEQYF
TGTGCCAGCAGCCAAGATAGGGACGGATCCTACGAGCAGTACTTC
>-|TRBV6-5|-|TRBJ2-1
CASSLTGNSYNEQFF
TGTGCCAGCAGTCTTACAGGGAACTCCTACAATGAGCAGTTCTTC
>-|TRBV5-4|-|TRBJ2-3
CASSLIGGGATDTQYF
TGTGCCAGCAGCTTAATCGGCGGAGGGGCCACAGATACGCAGTATTTT
>once|TRBV30|TRBD1|TRBJ2-3
CAWSHKGGAKTDAQYF
TGTGCCTGGAGTCATAAAGGGGGCGCGAAGACAGATGCGCAGTATTTT
>-|TRBV19|TRBD1|TRBJ1-5
CASTRQGRTNQPQHF
TGTGCCAGTACCCGACAGGGGAGAACAAATCAGCCCCAGCATTTT
>-|TRBV19|TRBD1|TRBJ2-6
CASSRQGAGGANVLTF
TGTGCCAGTTCGAGACAGGGGGCTGGAGGGGCCAACGTCCTGACTTTC
>-|TRBV6-6|-|TRBJ1-3
CASSYSTGYDTIYF
TGTGCCAGCAGTTACTCGACCGGGTACGACACCATATATTTT
>-|TRBV2|-|TRBJ1-6
CASSVQPNSPLHF
TGTGCCAGCAGTGTACAGCCGAATTCACCCCTCCACTTT
>once|TRBV18|-|TRBJ2-1
CASSPRVATDNEQFF
TGTGCCAGCTCACCAAGGGTAGCGACCGACAATGAGCAGTTCTTC